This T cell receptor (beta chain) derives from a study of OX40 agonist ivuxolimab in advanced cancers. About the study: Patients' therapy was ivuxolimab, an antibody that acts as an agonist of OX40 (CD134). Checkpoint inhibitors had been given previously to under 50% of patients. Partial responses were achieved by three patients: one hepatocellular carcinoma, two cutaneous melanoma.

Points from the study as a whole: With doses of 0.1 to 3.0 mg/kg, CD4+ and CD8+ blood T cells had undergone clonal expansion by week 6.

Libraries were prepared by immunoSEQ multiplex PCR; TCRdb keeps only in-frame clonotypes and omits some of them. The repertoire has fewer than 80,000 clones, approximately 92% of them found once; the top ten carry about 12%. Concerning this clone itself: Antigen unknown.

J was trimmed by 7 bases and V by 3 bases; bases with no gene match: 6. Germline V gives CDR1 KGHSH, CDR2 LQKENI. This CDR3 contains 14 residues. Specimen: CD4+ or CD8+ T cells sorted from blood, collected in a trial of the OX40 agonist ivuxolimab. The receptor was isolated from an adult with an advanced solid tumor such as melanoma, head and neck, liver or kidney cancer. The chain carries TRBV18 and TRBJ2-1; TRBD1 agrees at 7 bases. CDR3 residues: CASSPWDSGNEQFF. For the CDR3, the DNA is TGTGCCAGCTCACCCTGGGACAGTGGAAATGAGCAGTTCTTC.